This T cell receptor beta chain appears in the sequencing data of a study of human T cells and chemical hapten exposure (dated by TCRdb to the early 2020s). Context from the whole study: For sensitization, 2% DPC in acetone was applied to a 2 cm by 2 cm area of upper inner arm skin. Weekly therapeutic DPC doses were additionally applied to the scalp of patients throughout the approximately 24-week study period. Patch testing was done on the upper back using Finn chambers containing 0.01% DPC, and results were scored after 6 days according to International Contact Dermatitis Research Group standards. The patient cohort, mostly female, included alopecia areata with under or over 50% scalp involvement, alopecia totalis and alopecia universalis. Libraries were pooled for sequencing, and variation in per-sample TCR yields was attributed mainly to small differences in library volumes within the pool. In alopecia patients, the study followed how the peripheral blood TCR repertoire changed in vivo over primary and secondary sensitization to diphenylcyclopropenone (DPC), a hapten. Blood samples were taken from patients before sensitization (week 0) and at 2, 6 and about 24 weeks after DPC sensitization. For TCR sequencing, blood came from twenty-nine alopecia patients at anywhere from one to four time points (pre-sensitization, 2, 6 and 24 weeks). The research as a whole found: Alopecia, a presumed autoimmune disease, was present in all patients, so the immune response of the patients might differ from that of healthy individuals. Compared with pre-sensitization or healthy control sets, expanded TCRs formed significantly more large CDR3 similarity clusters, which is consistent with antigen-driven responses. Patch test score correlated positively with the number of PT1 expanded TCRs, reaching significance at thresholds 8, 16 and 32 but not at 4. DPC sensitization did not change how many TCRs were above 1 in 1000 frequency, and no evidence was found of alterations in global repertoire structure. Repeated subsampling changed both the strength of the expansion versus patch-test correlation and the threshold at which that correlation became significant.

This clonotype was detected ten times or more. Its specific antigen is unknown. Base qualities are missing; no much larger clone stands one base away. The sample's time point label, decoded: patch test 1, 2 weeks after DPC sensitization. Interpreted using the paper, the treatment or condition label stands for: therapeutic diphenylcyclopropenone sensitization with weekly scalp DPC. At each patch-test visit, blood was drawn before the patch test was applied. Patients were eligible if aged 18 to 70, diagnosed with alopecia and judged suitable for DPC therapy, and pregnant patients were excluded. Total RNA was extracted from unfractionated whole blood that had been collected in Tempus Blood RNA tubes. The germline V gene provides CDR1 MNHNS and CDR2 SASEGT. CDR3 length: 14 amino acids, cysteine to phenylalanine. Just CDR3 DNA is preserved here, 42 bases in frame from base 1. V loses 8 bases of germline sequence and J loses 1 base, and the interval between the two ends is 12 bases.

Receptor amplification or capture employed RACE. Sequencing relied on a NextSeq 500. During library preparation, unique molecular identifiers were attached to individual cDNA molecules so that TCRs could be counted in a quantitative, reproducible way. From each blood RNA sample, both TCR alpha and TCR beta chains were sequenced. The authors' pipeline ran thus. A median of about 100,000 TCRs per sample was observed, with a range of roughly 20,000 to 700,000. V, J and CDR3 annotation of the TCR reads was performed with the Decombinator software suite. For the PS versus PT1 abundance plots, all samples were subsampled to the same number of TCRs (28,000). Expanded TCRs were defined as absent before sensitization and observed at least eight times at the 2-week time point. Starting from the raw public reads, TCRdb applied fastp trimming at Q25, assembled clones with MiXCR and retained in-frame beta chains. All rows with the same CDR3 protein become a single entry with the most common DNA and genes. TCRdb's processing, not the study's, gives the V and J calls here. The sample table contains under 65,000 distinct CDR3 sequences; only one count was recorded for around 9% of them. The ten largest account for around 4.3% of the sample.

This receptor chain uses TRBV6-1 and TRBJ2-1; TRBD1 is perhaps the D gene, given 6 matching bases. The sequenced sample was whole blood, obtained in connection with sensitization to the hapten diphenylcyclopropenone (DPC). The receptor was isolated from a woman between 45 and 65 years old with alopecia areata. Some clones in this sample may be carry-over from other donors' samples. The CDR3 corresponds to CASLPGTSYNEQFF. The DNA sequence is TGTGCCAGCTTGCCCGGGACATCCTACAATGAGCAGTTCTTC.